What follows is one TCR beta chain and its context. What antigen it recognizes has not been identified. There are no base qualities to consult, and no much larger clone falls within one base. Each collaborating institution followed its own protocols to collect whole blood in K2EDTA tubes. For TCRbeta analysis, collaborators shipped samples as frozen whole blood, isolated PBMCs, or DNA extracted from either of those sample types. TCRbeta CDR3 regions were amplified from genomic DNA using the immunoSEQ Assay, a bias-controlled multiplex PCR. On the authors' methods: The number of nucleated cells in each sample was estimated from the amplification of reference gene primers within the assay. To quantify the absolute abundance of each unique TCRbeta CDR3 rearrangement, sequence reads were collapsed and filtered. For each sample, productive Simpson clonality was calculated as the square root of Simpson's diversity index over productive rearrangements. TCRdb limited this immuneACCESS table to in-frame rearrangements with V and J called. A share of clones is missing; checked studies link under half to unresolved V genes, and the rest is unexplained. Clone size and V and J calls were adopted from that table, with D and trimming inferred from the DNA. The sample records 51,000 or so clones, roughly 89% of which are singletons. The ten most abundant clones make up 7.5% to 10% of the sample.

This entry comes from a study of blood T cell repertoires in COVID-19 (dated by TCRdb to the early 2020s). In terms of the full investigation: Samples from collaborators originated in the United States, Italy and Spain and spanned both the acute and convalescent phases of COVID-19. The material from the prospective study consisted of cDNA or gDNA derived from T cells, B-cell-depleted T cells, or PBMCs. Subjects who had been exposed to COVID-19, were actively infected with it, or had recovered from it provided the deeply sampled blood TCRbeta repertoires that made up the dataset. A freely available public database, intended as a resource for researchers studying the immune response to SARS-CoV-2, is where the repertoires were released. Samples came from the ongoing ImmuneRACE study (first 160 participants) plus 1,254 subjects from 6 global collaborators. A de-identified subject ID, COVID-19 status, age in years and sex were almost always included in the sample metadata. Where available, HLA class I and class II types were taken from metadata supplied by the sample provider and were not determined by assay-based typing. Study-wide findings and limitations: The quantity of clinical and demographic metadata differed by source and by participant and was supplied without curation.

CDR1 is given as LNHNV and CDR2 as YYDKDF, both from the germline V gene (reference sequence). Unmatched junction bases come to 4, with V trimmed by 5 bases and J by 0 bases. From the cysteine up to the phenylalanine, the CDR3 has a length of 16 residues. The retained sequence is limited to the CDR3, 48 bases, with the frame set at the first base. Sequenced sample: peripheral blood. The sequence links TRBV15 to TRBJ1-3; the central 10 bases match TRBD1. This receptor was identified in a man older than 75 with active or convalescent COVID-19. CDR3 loop: CATSPRTGGSGNTIYF. In nucleotide form, the sequence is TGTGCCACCAGCCCCCGGACAGGGGGCTCTGGAAACACCATATATTTT. Full variable domain (CDR3 extended with the reference TRBV15 and TRBJ1-3 proteins): DAMVIQNPRYQVTQFGKPVTLSCSQTLNHNVMYWYQQKSSQAPKLLFHYYDKDFNNEADTPDNFQSRRPNTSFCFLDIRSPGLGDTAMYLCATSPRTGGSGNTIYFGEGSWLTVV.